This paragraph covers one T cell receptor (beta chain) sequence. This specimen comes from a study of blood T cell repertoires in COVID-19. Study-level information: COVID-19 samples, acute and convalescent, were from the United States, Italy and Spain.

V gave up 4 bases and J gave up 2 bases; unmatched junction bases: 6. Germline CDR1 reads SGHDT; CDR2 reads YYEEEE. CDR3 length equals 16 residues. Per the authors' pipeline: Nucleated cell number was recorded as an estimate derived from reference gene primer amplification. TCRdb's table, derived via immunoSEQ multiplex PCR, lists solely in-frame clones and lacks some. V and J calls and clone size follow that table, whereas D and trimming were derived from the DNA. The data show 90,000 to 110,000 clones, approximately 87% seen once. The rearrangement links TRBV5-6 to TRBJ2-5; TRBD2 agrees at 12 bases. The source of this sequence is a woman aged 45-60 years with acute or convalescent COVID-19. The sequenced sample consisted of peripheral blood. CDR3 nucleotides: TGTGCCAGCAGCAAAGCTAGCGGGGGGGCTCAAGAGACCCAGTACTTC. Protein: CASSKASGGAQETQYF. The entire variable domain, with the rest obtained from reference TRBV5-6 and TRBJ2-5, is as follows: DAGVTQSPTHLIKTRGQQVTLRCSPKSGHDTVSWYQQALGQGPQFIFQYYEEEERQRGNFPDRFSGHQFPNYSSELNVNALLLGDSALYLCASSKASGGAQETQYFGPGTRLLVL.